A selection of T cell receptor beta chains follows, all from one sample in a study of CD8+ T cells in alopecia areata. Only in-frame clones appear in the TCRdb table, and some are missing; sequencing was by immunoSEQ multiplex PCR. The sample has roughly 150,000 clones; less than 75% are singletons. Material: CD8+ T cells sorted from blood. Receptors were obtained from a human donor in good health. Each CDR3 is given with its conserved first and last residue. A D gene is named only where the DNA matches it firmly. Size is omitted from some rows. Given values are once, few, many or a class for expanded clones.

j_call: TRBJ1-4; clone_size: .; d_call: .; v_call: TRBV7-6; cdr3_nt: TGTGCCAGCAGCTTAACGCCGGGGCATAATGAAAAACTGTTTTTT; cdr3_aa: CASSLTPGHNEKLFF
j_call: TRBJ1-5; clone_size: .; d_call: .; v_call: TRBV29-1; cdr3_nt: TGCGCCATGTCCACAACGTATAGCAATCAGCCCCAGCATTTT; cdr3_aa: CAMSTTYSNQPQHF
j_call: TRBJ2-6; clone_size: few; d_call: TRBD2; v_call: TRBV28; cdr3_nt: TGTGCCTCGGGGGGTCTCCGCTCTGGGGCCAACGTCCTGACTTTC; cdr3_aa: CASGGLRSGANVLTF
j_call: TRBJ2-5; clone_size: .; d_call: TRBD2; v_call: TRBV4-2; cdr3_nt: TGTGCCAGCAGCGCCCAACCCGCGGGAGGTACACAAGAGACCCAGTACTTC; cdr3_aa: CASSAQPAGGTQETQYF
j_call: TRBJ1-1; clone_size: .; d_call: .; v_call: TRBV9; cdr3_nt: TGTGCCAGCAGCGTGACAGGGAACACTGAAGCTTTCTTT; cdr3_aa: CASSVTGNTEAFF
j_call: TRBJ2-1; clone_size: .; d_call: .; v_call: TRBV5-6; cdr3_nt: TGTGCCAGCAGCTTGGTAGGGGAGATCGGTGAGCAGTTCTTC; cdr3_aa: CASSLVGEIGEQFF
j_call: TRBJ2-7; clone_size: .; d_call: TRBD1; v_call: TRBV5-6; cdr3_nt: TGTGCCAGCAGCTCGGGACAGGGCGGGACCTTGGGATTTGAGCAGTACTTC; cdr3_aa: CASSSGQGGTLGFEQYF
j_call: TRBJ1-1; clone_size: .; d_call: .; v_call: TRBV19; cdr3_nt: TGTGCCAGTCGCTCCCCTCCCCGGAAGCTTGAAGCTTTCTTT; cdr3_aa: CASRSPPRKLEAFF
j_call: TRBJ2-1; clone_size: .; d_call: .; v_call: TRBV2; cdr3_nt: TGTGCCAGCAGTGAAATCGAAGGCTGGGGTAATGAGCAGTTCTTC; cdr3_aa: CASSEIEGWGNEQFF
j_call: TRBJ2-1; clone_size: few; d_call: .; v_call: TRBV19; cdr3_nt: TGTGCCAGTAGTATTGACACCGTCTACAATGAGCAGTTCTTC; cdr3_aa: CASSIDTVYNEQFF
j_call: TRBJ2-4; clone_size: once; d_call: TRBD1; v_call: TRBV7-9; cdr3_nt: TGTGCCAGCAGCTCGACAGGGGCGGACATTCAGTACTTC; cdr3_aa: CASSSTGADIQYF
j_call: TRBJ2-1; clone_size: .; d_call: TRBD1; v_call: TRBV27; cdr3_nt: TGTGCCAGCAGGGCAGGGGGCCTTAACAATGAGCAGTTCTTC; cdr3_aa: CASRAGGLNNEQFF
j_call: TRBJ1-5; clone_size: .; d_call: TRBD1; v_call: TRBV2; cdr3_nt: TGTGCCAGCACGCTGGGACAGGGGAATCATCAGCCCCAGCATTTT; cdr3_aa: CASTLGQGNHQPQHF
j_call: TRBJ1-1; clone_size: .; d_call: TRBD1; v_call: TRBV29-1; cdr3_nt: TGCAGCGTCGACAGGGGTAGGAACACTGAAGCTTTCTTT; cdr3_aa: CSVDRGRNTEAFF
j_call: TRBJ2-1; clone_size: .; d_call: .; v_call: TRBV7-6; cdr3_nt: TGTGCCAGCAGCTTAGTAGTAGCAGGGGAGCAGTTCTTC; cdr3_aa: CASSLVVAGEQFF
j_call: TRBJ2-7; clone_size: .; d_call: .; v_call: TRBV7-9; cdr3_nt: TGTGCCAGCAGCTTACGTGGCTACTACGAGCAGTACTTC; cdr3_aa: CASSLRGYYEQYF
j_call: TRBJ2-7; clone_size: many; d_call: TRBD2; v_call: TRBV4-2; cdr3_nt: TGTGCCAGCAGCCCCGGGACTAGCGAATCGGCCTACGAGCAGTACTTC; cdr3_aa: CASSPGTSESAYEQYF
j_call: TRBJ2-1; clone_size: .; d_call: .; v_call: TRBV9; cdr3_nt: TGTGCCAGCAGCGACCCCCGGGACAAATTTACAAATGAGCAGTTCTTC; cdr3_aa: CASSDPRDKFTNEQFF
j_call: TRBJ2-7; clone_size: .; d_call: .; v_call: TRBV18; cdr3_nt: TGTGCCAGCTCACCAGTCGGTCAGGGGAGGTACGAGCAGTACTTC; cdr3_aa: CASSPVGQGRYEQYF
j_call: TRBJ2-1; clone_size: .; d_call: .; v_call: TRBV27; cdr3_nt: TGTGCCAGCAGTTTATGGGCTTACAATGAGCAGTTCTTC; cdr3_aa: CASSLWAYNEQFF
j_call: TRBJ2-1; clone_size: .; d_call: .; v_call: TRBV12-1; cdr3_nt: TGTGCCAGCCAAAGCACGGGAGGGTGCAATGAGCAGTTCTTC; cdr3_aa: CASQSTGGCNEQFF
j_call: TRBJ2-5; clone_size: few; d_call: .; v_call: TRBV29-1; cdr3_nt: TGCAGCGTCCCAGGAGGGTTAGGGGCCCAGTACTTC; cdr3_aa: CSVPGGLGAQYF
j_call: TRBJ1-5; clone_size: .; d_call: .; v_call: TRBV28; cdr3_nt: TGTGCCAGCAGCGGAACGAATCAGCCCCAGCATTTT; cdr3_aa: CASSGTNQPQHF
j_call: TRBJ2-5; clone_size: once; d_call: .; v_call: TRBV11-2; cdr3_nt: TGTGCCAGCAGCTTAGAGATACAAGAGACCCAGTACTTC; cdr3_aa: CASSLEIQETQYF
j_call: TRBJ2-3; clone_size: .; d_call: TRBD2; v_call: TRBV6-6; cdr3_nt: TGTGCCAGCAGTCCTTGGACTAGCGCCACAGATACGCAGTATTTT; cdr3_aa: CASSPWTSATDTQYF
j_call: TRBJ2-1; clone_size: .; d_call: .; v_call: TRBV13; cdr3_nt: TGTGCCAGCAGACCAACCCGAAACTCCTACAATGAGCAGTTCTTC; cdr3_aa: CASRPTRNSYNEQFF
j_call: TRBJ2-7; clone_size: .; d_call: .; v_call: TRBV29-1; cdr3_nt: TGCAGCGCCACCCTGACGGACTACGAGCAGTACTTC; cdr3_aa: CSATLTDYEQYF
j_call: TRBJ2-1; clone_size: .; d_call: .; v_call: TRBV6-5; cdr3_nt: TGTGCCAGCAGTTACAGTAATGAGCAGTTCTTC; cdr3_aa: CASSYSNEQFF
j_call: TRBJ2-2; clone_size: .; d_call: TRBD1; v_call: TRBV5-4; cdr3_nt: TGTGCCAGCAGCCCCAGGACAGGGGCGACCGGGGAGCTGTTTTTT; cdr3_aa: CASSPRTGATGELFF
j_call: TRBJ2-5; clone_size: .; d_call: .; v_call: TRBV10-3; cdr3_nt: TGTGCCATCAGTGAGTTAGTGGAGACCCAGTACTTC; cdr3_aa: CAISELVETQYF
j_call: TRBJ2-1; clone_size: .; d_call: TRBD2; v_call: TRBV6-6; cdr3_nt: TGTGCCAGCAGAGGGACTAGCGGGGACGGTCAGGAGTTCTTC; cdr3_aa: CASRGTSGDGQEFF
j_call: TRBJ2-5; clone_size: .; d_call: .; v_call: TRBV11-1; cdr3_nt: TGTGCCAGCAGCGTAGTTGGACGACAAGAGACCCAGTACTTC; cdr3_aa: CASSVVGRQETQYF
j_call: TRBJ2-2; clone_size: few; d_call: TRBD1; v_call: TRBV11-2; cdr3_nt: TGTGCCAGCAGTTTAATACCGGGACAGGGTAGAACCGGGGAGCTGTTTTTT; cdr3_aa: CASSLIPGQGRTGELFF
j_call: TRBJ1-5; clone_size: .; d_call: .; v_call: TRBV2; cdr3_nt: TGTGCCAGCAGTGAATACGGGAATAGCAATCAGCCCCAGCATTTT; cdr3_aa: CASSEYGNSNQPQHF
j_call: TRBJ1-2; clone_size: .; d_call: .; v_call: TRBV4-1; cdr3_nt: TGCGCCAGCAGCCAAGTGACGGCGTGGGGTGGCTACACCTTC; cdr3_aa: CASSQVTAWGGYTF
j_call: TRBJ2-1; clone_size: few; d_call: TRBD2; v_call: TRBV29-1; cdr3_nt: TGCAGCGTTGATCCGCGGGGGGCGCGTAATGAGCAGTTCTTC; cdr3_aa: CSVDPRGARNEQFF
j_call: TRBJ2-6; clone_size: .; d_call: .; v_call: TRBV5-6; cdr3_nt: TGTGCCAGCAGCTTGGGTTCAGTGTATGGGGCCAACGTCCTGACTTTC; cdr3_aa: CASSLGSVYGANVLTF
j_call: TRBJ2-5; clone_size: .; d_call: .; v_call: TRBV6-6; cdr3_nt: TGTGCCACCGCGGCCATGGAGACCCAGTACTTC; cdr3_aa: CATAAMETQYF
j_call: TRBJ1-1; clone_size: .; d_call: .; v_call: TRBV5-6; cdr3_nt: TGTGCCAGCAGAGAGAGCTTAGGTACTGAAGCTTTCTTT; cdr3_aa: CASRESLGTEAFF
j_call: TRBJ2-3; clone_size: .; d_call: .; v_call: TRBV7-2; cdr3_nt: TGTGCCAGCAGCTTAATAGCTGGTACGCAGTATTTT; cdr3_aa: CASSLIAGTQYF
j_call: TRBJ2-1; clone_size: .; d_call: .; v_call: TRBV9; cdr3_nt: TGTGCCAGCAGCGTAGGTTCGGGAGTAGTCTATGAGCAGTTCTTC; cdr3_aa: CASSVGSGVVYEQFF
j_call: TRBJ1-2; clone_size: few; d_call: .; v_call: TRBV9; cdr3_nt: TGTGCCAGCAGCTCCCAAGCAGTATACTATGGCTACACCTTC; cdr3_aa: CASSSQAVYYGYTF
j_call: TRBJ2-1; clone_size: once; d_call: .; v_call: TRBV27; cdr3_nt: TGTGCCAGCAGTCCCCTGGTGTGGAGTGAGCAGTTCTTC; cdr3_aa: CASSPLVWSEQFF
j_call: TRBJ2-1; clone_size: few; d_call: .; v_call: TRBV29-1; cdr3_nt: TGCAGCGTTGTTGGCTTGGGACAATACAATGAGCAGTTCTTC; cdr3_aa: CSVVGLGQYNEQFF
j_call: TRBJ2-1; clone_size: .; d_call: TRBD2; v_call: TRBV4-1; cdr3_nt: TGCGCCAGCAGCCAGGGACTAGCGGGGAACTACAATGAGCAGTTCTTC; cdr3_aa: CASSQGLAGNYNEQFF
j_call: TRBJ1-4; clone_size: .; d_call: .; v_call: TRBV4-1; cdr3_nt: TGCGCCAGCAGCAAAGAGGGTGCAACTAATGAAAAACTGTTTTTT; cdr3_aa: CASSKEGATNEKLFF
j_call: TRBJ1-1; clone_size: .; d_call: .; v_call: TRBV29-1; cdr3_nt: TGCAGCGTTGAAGGCCGGGGGGAGGGAACCGCCAAGACTGAAGCTTTCTTT; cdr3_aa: CSVEGRGEGTAKTEAFF
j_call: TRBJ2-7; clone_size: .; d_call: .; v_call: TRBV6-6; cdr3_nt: TGTGCCAGCAGTATGCAGGGGGGAAGAGTCTACGAGCAGTACTTC; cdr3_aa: CASSMQGGRVYEQYF
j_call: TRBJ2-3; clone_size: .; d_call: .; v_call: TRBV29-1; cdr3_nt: TGCAGCGTTTACAGGGTGGGCACAGATACGCAGTATTTT; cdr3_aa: CSVYRVGTDTQYF
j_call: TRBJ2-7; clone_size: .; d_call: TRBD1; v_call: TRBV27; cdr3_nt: TGTGCCAGCAGGGGGACAGGGGTCTACGAGCAGTACTTC; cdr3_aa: CASRGTGVYEQYF